One sample yielded the 2 T cell receptor beta chains listed below, sequenced in a study of T cell responses to AZD1222 COVID-19 vaccine. Sequencing was performed with immunoSEQ multiplex PCR; in TCRdb, only in-frame clones are kept and a portion is missing. Altogether around 150,000 clones are present, about 90% being singletons, with the ten largest covering approximately 8%. The material sequenced was peripheral blood, taken 28 days after the second dose of the MenACWY control vaccine. The origin of the receptors is an adult who received the MenACWY meningococcal vaccine as a control.

V gene TRBV11-2 combines with J gene TRBJ1-1; D is ambiguous. This CDR3 spans 17 amino acids. Germline assignment: CDR1 SGHAT and CDR2 FQNNGV. The V and J ends lost 1 base and 2 bases respectively, with 17 bases between them. The DNA for the CDR3 is TGTGCCAGCAGCTTAGGTGGTTTCATGGGCCGTAACACTGAAGCTTTCTTT. It translates to CASSLGGFMGRNTEAFF.

The chain employs TRBV29-1 and TRBJ2-3; the match to TRBD2 covers 12 bases. Looked up from germline, CDR1 is SQVTM and CDR2 is ANQGSEA. Germline trimming cut 5 bases from V and 3 bases from J; bases unmatched to any gene: 0. This CDR3 contains 13 residues. The CDR3 DNA follows: TGCAGCGTTACTAGCGGGGGGACAGATACGCAGTATTTT. Translated: CSVTSGGTDTQYF.